This TCR beta chain was retrieved from a study of OX40 agonist ivuxolimab in advanced cancers. Turning to the study itself: Having had anti-PD-1, anti-PD-L1 or anti-CTLA-4 therapy before was allowed, and approximately 40% had some.

This clone was detected only a few times. The method was immunoSEQ multiplex PCR; TCRdb's version includes in-frame clones alone and lacks a portion of them. The sample comprises about 41,000 clones, approximately 80% of which are singletons, and under 45% rests with the top ten. Material: CD4+ or CD8+ T cells sorted from blood, obtained in a trial of the OX40 agonist ivuxolimab. This clonotype was sampled from an adult with an advanced solid tumor such as melanoma, head and neck, liver or kidney cancer.

CDR3 in DNA: TGTGCCAGCAGTCTCCTGCAGGGTTCCTACGAGCAGTACTTC. Translated: CASSLLQGSYEQYF. This sequence joins TRBV28 and TRBJ2-7; D may be TRBD1 (5 bases). CDR3 length: 14 residues. V was cut by 5 bases and J by 1 base, with 12 bases left in between. CDR1 is MDHEN and CDR2 is SYDVKM in the germline V gene.